These T cell receptor beta chains were read from a single sample in a study of CD8 T cells in ankylosing spondylitis. MiXCR, applied by TCRdb to the 5' RACE reads, yields one record per CDR3 protein. The profile shows 350,000 or so distinct CDR3 sequences, 6.5% to 10% of them singletons. Input material: blood, either unsorted or a sorted T cell fraction (not recorded which). Source of these receptors: a male donor with ankylosing spondylitis. Each CDR3 is given with its conserved first and last residue. A D gene is named only where the DNA matches it firmly.

v_call	d_call	cdr3_length	cdr3_aa
TRBV27	.	12	CASSTADSPAFF
TRBV15	.	13	CATKFFGSGELFF
TRBV5-1	.	14	CASSFQLRNTEASF
TRBV28	TRBD2	14	CASSLGLAQETQYF
TRBV29-1	TRBD1	14	CSTARQGSYNEQFF
TRBV4-2	TRBD1	15	CASSQRDRGSFEQYF
TRBV20-1	TRBD2	15	CSAVVWTSASNEQFF
TRBV28	TRBD1	21	CASSLSAGDRGLARLYNEQFF
TRBV11-2	TRBD2	19	CASSYPTSGRISSTGELFF
TRBV7-2	.	15	CASSSPAVPGNTIYF
TRBV14	.	13	CASNRLNTDTQYF
TRBV28	.	14	CASSFTLPHQPQHF
TRBV9	.	13	CASSILGTDTQYF
TRBV7-9	.	12	CASSLVRNEQFF
TRBV6-1	TRBD2	17	CASSRRLAGGPRETQYF
TRBV9	.	17	CASSVVGHVDGTGELFF
TRBV12-3/TRBV12-4	TRBD1	16	CASRPPGQGFTGELFF
TRBV10-3	TRBD1	15	CAISDRQGMNTEAFF
TRBV6-1	.	15	CASSPNPGSNQPQHF
TRBV5-1	TRBD1	14	CASSLDRGTYEQYF
TRBV29-1	.	12	CSVGWGDNEQFF
TRBV14	.	17	CASSVSLELIAKNIQYF
TRBV20-1	TRBD1	13	CSASQDRAGELFF
TRBV29-1	.	11	CSVDGTFEQYF
TRBV5-1	TRBD1	16	CASSYRDRGNTGELFF
TRBV7-7	TRBD1	15	CASSSQGAEGGELFF
TRBV29-1	.	14	CSVVSWSNQETQYF
TRBV27	.	12	CASSGGDTEAFF
TRBV9	.	14	CASSEWESSYEQYF
TRBV27	.	15	CASSSGFPSNYGYTF
TRBV4-1	TRBD1	16	CASSHYGQGRAGELFF
TRBV5-5	.	14	CASSLVLSNQPQHF
TRBV11-2	.	17	CASSSSGYQVSGNTIYF
TRBV7-3	TRBD1	18	CASSLRGGTGELNTEAFF
TRBV24-1	.	14	CATLWRPTRNTQYF
TRBV28	TRBD1	16	CASSPGQGKYQETQYF
TRBV24-1	.	13	CATSDRRSDEQFF
TRBV12-3/TRBV12-4	.	16	CASSPRDTSNTGELFF
TRBV7-9	.	15	CASSLSWQGGNEQFF
TRBV29-1	.	15	CSVETGTTTSYEQYF
TRBV6-5	.	14	CASSYGRTWETQYF
TRBV20-1	TRBD2	14	CSAGRGGFADTQYF
TRBV11-2	TRBD2	18	CASSSSRPAGGPTDTQYF
TRBV3-1	.	16	CASSVQMGRHNSPLHF
TRBV20-1	TRBD2	16	CSASRLAGSFTDTQYF
TRBV10-3	.	15	CAISESGQINQPQHF